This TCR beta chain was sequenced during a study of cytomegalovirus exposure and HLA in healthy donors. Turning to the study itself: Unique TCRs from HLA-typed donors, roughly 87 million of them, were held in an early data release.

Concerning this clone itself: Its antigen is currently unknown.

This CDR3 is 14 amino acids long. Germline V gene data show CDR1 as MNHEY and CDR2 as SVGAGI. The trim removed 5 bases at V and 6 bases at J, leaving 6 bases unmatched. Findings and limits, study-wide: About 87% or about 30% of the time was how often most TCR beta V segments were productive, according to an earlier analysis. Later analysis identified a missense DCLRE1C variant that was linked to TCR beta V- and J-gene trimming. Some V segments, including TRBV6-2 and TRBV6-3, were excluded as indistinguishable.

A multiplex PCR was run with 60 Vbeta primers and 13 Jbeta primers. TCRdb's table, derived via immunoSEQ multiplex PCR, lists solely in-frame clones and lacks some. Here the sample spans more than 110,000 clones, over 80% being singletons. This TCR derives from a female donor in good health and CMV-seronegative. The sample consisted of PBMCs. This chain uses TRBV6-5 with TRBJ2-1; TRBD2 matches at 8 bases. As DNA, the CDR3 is TGTGCCAGCAGTATTAGCGGGGTCCTCAATGAGCAGTTCTTC. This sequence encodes CASSISGVLNEQFF.